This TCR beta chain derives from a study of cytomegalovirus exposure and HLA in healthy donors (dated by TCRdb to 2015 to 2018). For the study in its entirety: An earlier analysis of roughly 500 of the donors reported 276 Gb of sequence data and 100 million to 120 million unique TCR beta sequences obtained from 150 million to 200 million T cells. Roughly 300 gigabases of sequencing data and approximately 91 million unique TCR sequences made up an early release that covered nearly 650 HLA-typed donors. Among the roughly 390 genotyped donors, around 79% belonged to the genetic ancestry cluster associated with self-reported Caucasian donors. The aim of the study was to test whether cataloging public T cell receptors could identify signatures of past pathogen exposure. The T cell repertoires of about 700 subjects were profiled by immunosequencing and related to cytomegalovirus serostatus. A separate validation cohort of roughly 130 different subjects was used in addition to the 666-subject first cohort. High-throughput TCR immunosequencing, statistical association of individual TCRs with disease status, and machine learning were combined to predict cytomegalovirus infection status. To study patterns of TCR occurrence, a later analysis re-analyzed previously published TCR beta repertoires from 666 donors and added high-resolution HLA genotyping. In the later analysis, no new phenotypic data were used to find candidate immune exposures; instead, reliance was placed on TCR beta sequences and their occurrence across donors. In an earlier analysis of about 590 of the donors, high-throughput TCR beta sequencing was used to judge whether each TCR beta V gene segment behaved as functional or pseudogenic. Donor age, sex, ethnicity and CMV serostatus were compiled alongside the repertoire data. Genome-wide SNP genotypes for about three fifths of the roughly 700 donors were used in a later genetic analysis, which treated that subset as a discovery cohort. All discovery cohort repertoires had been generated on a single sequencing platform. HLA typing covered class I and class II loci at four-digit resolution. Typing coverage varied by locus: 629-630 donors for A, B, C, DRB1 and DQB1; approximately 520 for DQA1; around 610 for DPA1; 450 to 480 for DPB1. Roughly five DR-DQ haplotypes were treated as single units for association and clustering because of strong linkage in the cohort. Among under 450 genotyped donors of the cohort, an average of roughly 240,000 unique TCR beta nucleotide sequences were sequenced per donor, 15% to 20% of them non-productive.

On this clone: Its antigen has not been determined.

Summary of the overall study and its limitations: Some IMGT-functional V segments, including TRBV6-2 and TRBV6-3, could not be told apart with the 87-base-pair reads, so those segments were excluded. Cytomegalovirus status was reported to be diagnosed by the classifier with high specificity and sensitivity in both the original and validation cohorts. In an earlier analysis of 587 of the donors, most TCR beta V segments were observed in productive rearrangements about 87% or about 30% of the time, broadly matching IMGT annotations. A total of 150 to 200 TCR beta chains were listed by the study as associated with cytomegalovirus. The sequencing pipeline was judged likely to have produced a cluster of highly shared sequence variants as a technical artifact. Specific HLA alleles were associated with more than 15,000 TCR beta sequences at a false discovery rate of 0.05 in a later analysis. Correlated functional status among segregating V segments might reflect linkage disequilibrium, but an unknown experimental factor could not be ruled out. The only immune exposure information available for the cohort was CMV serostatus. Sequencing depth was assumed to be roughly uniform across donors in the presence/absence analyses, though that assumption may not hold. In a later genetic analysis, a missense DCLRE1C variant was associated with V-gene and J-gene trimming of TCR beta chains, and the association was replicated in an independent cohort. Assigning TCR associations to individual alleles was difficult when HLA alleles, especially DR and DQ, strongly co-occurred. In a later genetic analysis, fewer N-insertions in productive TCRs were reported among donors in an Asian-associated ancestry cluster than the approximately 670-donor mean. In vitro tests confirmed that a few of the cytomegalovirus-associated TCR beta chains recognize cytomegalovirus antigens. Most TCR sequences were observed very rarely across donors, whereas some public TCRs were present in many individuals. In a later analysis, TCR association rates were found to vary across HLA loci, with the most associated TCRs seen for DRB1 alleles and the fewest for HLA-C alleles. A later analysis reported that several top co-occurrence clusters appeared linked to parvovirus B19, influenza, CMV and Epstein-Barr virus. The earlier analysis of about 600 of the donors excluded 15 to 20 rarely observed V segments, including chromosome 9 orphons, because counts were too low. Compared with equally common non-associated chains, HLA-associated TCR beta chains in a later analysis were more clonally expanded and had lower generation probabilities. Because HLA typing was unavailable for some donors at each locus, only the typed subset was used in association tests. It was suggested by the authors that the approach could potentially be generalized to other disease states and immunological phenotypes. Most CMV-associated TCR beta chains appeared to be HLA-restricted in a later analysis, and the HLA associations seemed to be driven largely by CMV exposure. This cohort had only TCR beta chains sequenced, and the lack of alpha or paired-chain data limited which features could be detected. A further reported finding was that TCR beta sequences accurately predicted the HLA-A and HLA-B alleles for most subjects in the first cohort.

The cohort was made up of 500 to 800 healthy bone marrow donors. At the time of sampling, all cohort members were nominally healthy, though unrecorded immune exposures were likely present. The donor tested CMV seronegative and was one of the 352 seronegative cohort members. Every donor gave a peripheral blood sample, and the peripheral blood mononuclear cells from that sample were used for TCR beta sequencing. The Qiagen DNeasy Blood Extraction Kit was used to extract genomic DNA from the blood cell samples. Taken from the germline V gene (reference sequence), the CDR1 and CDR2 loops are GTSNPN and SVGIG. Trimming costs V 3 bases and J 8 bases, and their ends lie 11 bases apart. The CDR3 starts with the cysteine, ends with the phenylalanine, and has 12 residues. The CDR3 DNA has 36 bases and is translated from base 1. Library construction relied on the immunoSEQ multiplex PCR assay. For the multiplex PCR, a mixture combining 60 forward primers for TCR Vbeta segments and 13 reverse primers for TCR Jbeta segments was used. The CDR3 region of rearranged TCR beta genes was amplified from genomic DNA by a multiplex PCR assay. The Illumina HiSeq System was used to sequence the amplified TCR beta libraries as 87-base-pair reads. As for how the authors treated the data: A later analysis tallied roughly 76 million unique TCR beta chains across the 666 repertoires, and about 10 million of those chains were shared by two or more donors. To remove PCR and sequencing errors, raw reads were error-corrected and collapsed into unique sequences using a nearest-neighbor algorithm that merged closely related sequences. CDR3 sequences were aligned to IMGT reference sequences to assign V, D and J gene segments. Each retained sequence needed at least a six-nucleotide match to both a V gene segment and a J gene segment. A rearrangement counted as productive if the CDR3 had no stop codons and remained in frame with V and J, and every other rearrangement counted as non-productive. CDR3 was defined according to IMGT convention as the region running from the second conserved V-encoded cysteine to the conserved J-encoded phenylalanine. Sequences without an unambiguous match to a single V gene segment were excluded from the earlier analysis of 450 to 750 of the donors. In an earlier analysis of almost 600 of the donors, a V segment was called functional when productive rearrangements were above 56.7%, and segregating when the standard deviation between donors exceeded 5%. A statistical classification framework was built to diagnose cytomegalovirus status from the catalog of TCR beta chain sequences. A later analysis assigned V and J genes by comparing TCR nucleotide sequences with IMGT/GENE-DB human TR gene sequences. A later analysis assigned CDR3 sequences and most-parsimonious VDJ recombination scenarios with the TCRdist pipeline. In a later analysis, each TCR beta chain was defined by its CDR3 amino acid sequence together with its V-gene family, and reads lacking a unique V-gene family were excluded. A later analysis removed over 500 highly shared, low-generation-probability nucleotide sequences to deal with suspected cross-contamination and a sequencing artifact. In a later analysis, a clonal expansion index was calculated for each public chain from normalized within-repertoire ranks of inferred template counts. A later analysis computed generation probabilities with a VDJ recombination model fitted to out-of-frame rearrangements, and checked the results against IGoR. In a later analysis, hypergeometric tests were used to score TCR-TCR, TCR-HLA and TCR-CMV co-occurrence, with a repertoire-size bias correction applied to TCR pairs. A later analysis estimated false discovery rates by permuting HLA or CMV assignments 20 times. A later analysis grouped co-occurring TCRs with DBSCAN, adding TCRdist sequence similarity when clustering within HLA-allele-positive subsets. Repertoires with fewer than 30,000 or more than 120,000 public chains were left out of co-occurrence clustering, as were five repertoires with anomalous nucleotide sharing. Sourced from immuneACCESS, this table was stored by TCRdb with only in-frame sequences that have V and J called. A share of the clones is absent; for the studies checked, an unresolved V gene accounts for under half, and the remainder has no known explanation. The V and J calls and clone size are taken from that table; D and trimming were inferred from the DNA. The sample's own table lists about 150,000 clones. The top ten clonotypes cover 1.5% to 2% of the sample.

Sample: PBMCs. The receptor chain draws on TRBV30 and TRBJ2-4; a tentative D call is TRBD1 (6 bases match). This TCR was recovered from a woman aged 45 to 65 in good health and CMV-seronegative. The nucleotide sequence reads TGTGCCTGGAGCCCCCAGGGGTACATTCAGTACTTC. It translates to CAWSPQGYIQYF.